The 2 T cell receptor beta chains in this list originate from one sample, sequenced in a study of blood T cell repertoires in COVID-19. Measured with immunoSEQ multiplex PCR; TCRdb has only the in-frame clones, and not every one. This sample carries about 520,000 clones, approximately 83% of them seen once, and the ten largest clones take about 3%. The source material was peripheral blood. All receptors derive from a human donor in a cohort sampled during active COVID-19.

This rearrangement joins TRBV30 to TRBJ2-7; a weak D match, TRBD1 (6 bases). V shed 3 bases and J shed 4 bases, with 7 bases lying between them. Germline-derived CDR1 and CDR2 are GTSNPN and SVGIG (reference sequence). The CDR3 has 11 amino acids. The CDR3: CAWRRGYEQYF. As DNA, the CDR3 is TGTGCCTGGAGGAGGGGGTACGAGCAGTACTTC.

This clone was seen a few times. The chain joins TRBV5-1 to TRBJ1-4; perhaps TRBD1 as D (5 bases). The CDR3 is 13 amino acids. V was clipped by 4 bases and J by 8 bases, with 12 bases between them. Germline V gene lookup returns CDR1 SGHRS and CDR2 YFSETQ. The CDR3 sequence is CASSPGIDEKLFF. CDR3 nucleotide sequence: TGCGCCAGCAGCCCAGGGATAGACGAAAAACTGTTTTTT. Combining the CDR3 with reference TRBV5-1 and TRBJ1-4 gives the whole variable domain KAGVTQTPRYLIKTRGQQVTLSCSPISGHRSVSWYQQTPGQGLQFLFEYFSETQRNKGNFPGRFSGRQFSNSRSEMNVSTLELGDSALYLCASSPGIDEKLFFGSGTQLSVL.